This T cell receptor (beta chain) was sequenced in a study of shared clonotypes between healthy human individuals. Points from the study as a whole: Among donors, sharing of clonotypes was expected to be affected by sequencing depth.

Data came from immunoSEQ multiplex PCR; TCRdb stores just in-frame clones and leaves some out. The repertoire holds about 450,000 clones, with 79% as singletons. There were no recent acute infections or vaccinations among the donors, who were healthy HIV-negative adults. Every contributor of samples was a Caucasian grown-up residing in Nashville, Tennessee. Extraction of genomic DNA in unsorted samples used roughly 100 million PBMCs. With regard to this clone: What it recognizes is unknown.

CDR1 SGHNT and CDR2 YYREEE come from the germline V gene (reference sequence). The CDR3 runs 13 residues. The V gene lost 3 bases and the J gene lost 5 bases, with 9 bases spanning the gap. Sequencing was carried out using PBMCs. V usage is TRBV5-4 and J usage is TRBJ1-5; weak D call: TRBD1 (5 bases). This TCR was recovered from a woman in her forties in good health. Some clones in this sample may be carry-over from other donors' samples. CDR3 residues: CASSSGGDQPQHF. CDR3 nucleotides: TGTGCCAGCAGCTCGGGGGGGGATCAGCCCCAGCATTTT.